These T cell receptor beta chains were read from a single sample in a study of T cell responses to AZD1222 COVID-19 vaccine. The method was immunoSEQ multiplex PCR; TCRdb's version includes in-frame clones alone and lacks a portion of them. This table has under 200,000 clones, about 88% appearing once. The specimen comprised peripheral blood, sampled 28 days after the second AZD1222 dose. The receptor set was obtained from an adult who received the AZD1222 COVID-19 vaccine. CDR3s leave out the opening cysteine and the closing phenylalanine or tryptophan. Fields, in order: clone size, V gene, CDR3 protein. Size values are once, few and many counts, or a class for expanded clones, and some rows have none.

>.|TRBV6-5
ASSYSSTGASPLH
>.|TRBV28
ASSPGSAGWAQH
>.|TRBV20-1
SASPMEAGSNQPQH
>.|TRBV7-2
ASSPTRGTYNEQF
>.|TRBV19
ASSSLRQGSSYEQY
>.|TRBV7-2
ASSLGRTSLNEQF
>.|TRBV19
ASSISGTIWEQF
>.|TRBV5-1
ASTRDVNTEAF
>.|TRBV27
ASTPGGAGLEYEQY
>.|TRBV24-1
ATSEHGTHPEAF
>.|TRBV7-2
ASSSGFSSGYT
>once|TRBV29-1
SVDQRERGTQY
>.|TRBV11-3
ASSSGTGEFAEAF
>once|TRBV2
ASSTTLAGQQY
>.|TRBV25-1
ASSESLREGHANEKLF
>.|TRBV15
ATSGLVGAINNEKLF